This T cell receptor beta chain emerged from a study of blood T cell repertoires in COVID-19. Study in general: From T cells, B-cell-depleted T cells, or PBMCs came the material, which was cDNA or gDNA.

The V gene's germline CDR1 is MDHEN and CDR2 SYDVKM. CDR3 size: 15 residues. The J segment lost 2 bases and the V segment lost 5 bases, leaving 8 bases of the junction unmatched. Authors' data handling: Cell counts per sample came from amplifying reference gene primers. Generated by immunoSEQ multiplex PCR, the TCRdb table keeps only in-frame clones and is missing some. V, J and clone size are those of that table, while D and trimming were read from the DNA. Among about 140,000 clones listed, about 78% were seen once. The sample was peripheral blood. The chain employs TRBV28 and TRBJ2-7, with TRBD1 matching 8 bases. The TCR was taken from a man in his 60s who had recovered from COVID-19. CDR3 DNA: TGTGCCAGCAGTACACGGACAGGGAGAGCCTACGAGCAGTACTTC. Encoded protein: CASSTRTGRAYEQYF.